These 4 T cell receptor beta chains came from one sample sequenced in a study of shared T cell receptors in the human thymus. Sequencing was performed with immunoSEQ multiplex PCR; in TCRdb, only in-frame clones are kept and a portion is missing. The sample consists of hundreds of thousands of clones, approximately 87% of them appearing once. The sample was also linked to a second study, of human thymus T cells.

Sequences were obtained from thymocytes. The receptor set was obtained from a boy in the first two years of life with a congenital heart defect.

The chain recombines TRBV10-1 with TRBJ2-7; TRBD1 matches at 7 bases. Germline loops: CDR1 WNHNN, CDR2 SYGVQD (reference sequence). The CDR3 contains 15 residues. Trimming cost V 2 bases and J 6 bases; bases outside gene matches: 10. The CDR3 DNA reads as TGCGCCAGCAGTGAGCCCCCGACAGGGACGAGCGAGCAGTACTTC. It encodes CASSEPPTGTSEQYF.

This clone came up once. The V and J genes are TRBV27 and TRBJ2-7; 8 bases line up with TRBD1. Per the germline V gene, CDR1 is MNHEY and CDR2 is SMNVEV (reference sequence). This CDR3 has 16 residues. V trimming: 0 bases; J trimming: 5 bases; junction bases outside the gene matches: 9. The CDR3 sequence is CASSLSSADRVHEQYF. DNA for the CDR3: TGTGCCAGCAGTTTATCCTCTGCGGACAGGGTCCACGAGCAGTACTTC.

CDR3 DNA sequence: TGTGCCAGCAGTCCCCGCCGGGGGGACGGTCAGCCCCAGCATTTT. Protein product: CASSPRRGDGQPQHF. The chain combines TRBV6-5 with TRBJ1-5; D might be TRBD1 (5 bases). Trimming removed 5 bases from V and 6 bases from J, with 17 bases in between. Germline V gene lookup returns CDR1 MNHEY and CDR2 SVGAGI. The CDR3 consists of 15 residues.

The V gene is TRBV5-1, the J gene TRBJ2-7; 11 nucleotides match TRBD2. The CDR3 length is 18 residues. Germline V lookup: CDR1 SGHRS, CDR2 YFSETQ. V shed 4 bases and J 0 bases; nucleotides not matched to a gene: 12. DNA of the CDR3: TGCGCCAGCAGCCCACAGGGACTAGCGGTGCCCATCTCCTACGAGCAGTACTTC. Translated: CASSPQGLAVPISYEQYF.